The 30 T cell receptor beta chains in this list originate from one sample, sequenced in a study of regulatory T cells in long-lasting Graves disease. Through Arm-PCR of CDR3 regions and iRepertoire HTBI primers, TCR beta libraries were built. From the multiplex PCR reads, TCRdb called clonotypes with MiXCR, one entry per CDR3 protein. The sample carries about 420,000 distinct CDR3 sequences, about 17% recorded once. Time point: newly diagnosed GD, antithyroid drugs for less than 3 months. Making the TCR library involved RNA that had been extracted from PBMCs. This same sample was also part of a study on T cells in Graves' hyperthyroidism and ophthalmopathy.

Sequences were derived from peripheral blood mononuclear cells (PBMCs), sampled at new diagnosis, from a patient treated with antithyroid drugs. These receptors were obtained from a woman younger than 35 with Graves disease.

This clonotype was recorded many times. The genes are TRBV27 and TRBJ2-7; TRBD2 aligns across 11 bases. There are 14 residues in the CDR3. The V and J ends lost 7 bases and 2 bases, in that order; junction bases with no gene match: 4. Germline V CDR1 and CDR2: MNHEY, SMNVEV (reference sequence). CDR3 residues: CASTGLAVPYEQYF. Here the CDR3 DNA reads TGTGCCAGCACGGGACTAGCGGTTCCCTACGAGCAGTACTTC.

The rearrangement links TRBV7-2 to TRBJ2-7; 7 bases agree with TRBD1. CDR1 is SGHTA, CDR2 FQGNSA, per germline. V lost 3 bases and J lost 7; bases outside the gene matches: 9. The CDR3 runs to 14 residues. The CDR3 sequence: CASSFGTASREQYF. The CDR3 DNA follows: TGTGCCAGCAGCTTCGGGACAGCCTCTCGGGAGCAGTACTTC.

The V call is TRBV28, the J call TRBJ2-3; TRBD2 aligns across 8 bases. Germline V gene lookup returns CDR1 MDHEN and CDR2 SYDVKM. The V segment lost 7 bases and the J segment 1 base; nucleotides outside the gene matches: 4. This CDR3 has 14 residues. CDR3 coding DNA: TGTGCCAGCACCCCGGGAGGGCGCACAGATACGCAGTATTTT. It yields the protein CASTPGGRTDTQYF.

This clonotype was found a few times. The chain uses TRBV10-3 and TRBJ1-5, with 10 bases identical to TRBD1. The V segment lost 3 bases and the J segment 3 bases; nucleotides outside the gene matches: 8. This CDR3 contains 17 residues. From germline, CDR1 is ENHRY and CDR2 SYGVKD. This chain's CDR3 is CAISDPRQGADNQPQHF. The DNA for the CDR3 is TGTGCCATCAGTGACCCAAGACAGGGGGCTGACAATCAGCCCCAGCATTTT.

This sequence joins TRBV5-1 and TRBJ2-7, with D tentatively TRBD1 or TRBD2 (5 bases each). The germline V gene encodes CDR1 SGHRS and CDR2 YFSETQ. This CDR3 spans 15 amino acids. Deletions cut 2 bases from V and 3 bases from J, with 15 bases between. CDR3 nucleotides: TGCGCCAGCAGCTTAGGGGACGGCTCGTACTACGAGCAGTACTTC. Translated, it gives CASSLGDGSYYEQYF.

A few counts support this clonotype. The chain links TRBV6-1 to TRBJ1-3; D is unresolved. Germline loops: CDR1 MNHNS, CDR2 SASEGT. Trimming removed 6 bases from V and 0 bases from J, with 9 bases in between. The CDR3 consists of 14 residues. The CDR3 loop is CASSHNPSGNTIYF. The CDR3 coding sequence is TGTGCCAGCAGCCACAACCCCTCTGGAAACACCATATATTTT.

This chain connects TRBV19 to TRBJ2-6; the D gene is possibly TRBD2 (5 bases). Germline CDR1 is LNHDA and CDR2 is SQIVND (reference sequence). V was cut by 3 bases and J by 3 bases, with 9 bases left in between. The CDR3 contains 15 residues. The CDR3 region has the DNA TGTGCCAGTAGTATTTTAGCGAGTGGGGCCAACGTCCTGACTTTC. Its protein is CASSILASGANVLTF.

CDR3 sequence (DNA): TGTGCCAGCAGTTCCTATTCCCTAGCGGTCACAGATACGCAGTATTTT. Translated, it gives CASSSYSLAVTDTQYF. This chain links TRBV28 with TRBJ2-3, with 7 nucleotides matching TRBD2. Germline V gene data show CDR1 as MDHEN and CDR2 as SYDVKM. The CDR3 runs to 16 residues. The trim removed 4 bases at V and 2 bases at J, leaving 9 bases unmatched.

This clonotype was observed at least ten times. In DNA, the CDR3 is TGTGCCAGCAGCTGGCTAGGATCCGTACACAATGAGCAGTTCTTC. As protein: CASSWLGSVHNEQFF. The chain joins TRBV7-2 to TRBJ2-1; D is uncertain. There are 15 residues in the CDR3. V gave up 4 bases and J gave up 5 bases, with 15 bases separating them. Germline loops: CDR1 SGHTA, CDR2 FQGNSA.

DNA of the CDR3: TGCGCCAGCAGCCCCGACAGAAATAATTCACCCCTCCACTTT. Translation gives CASSPDRNNSPLHF. The rearrangement uses TRBV5-1 and TRBJ1-6; D may be TRBD1 (5 bases). The germline gives CDR1 SGHRS, CDR2 YFSETQ. Trimming removed 4 bases at V and 5 bases at J, with 10 bases between. The CDR3 consists of 14 residues.

The genes are TRBV19 and TRBJ2-6; unclear D gene. The CDR3 has 15 amino acids. Germline lookup yields CDR1 LNHDA and CDR2 SQIVND (reference sequence). Trimming took off 2 bases at V and 0 bases at J, with 5 bases between the two ends. For the CDR3, the DNA is TGTGCCAGTAGTATATGGCGCTCTGGGGCCAACGTCCTGACTTTC. It encodes CASSIWRSGANVLTF.

With regard to this clonotype: Since a much larger clone is just one base distant, this may be a read error. The genes are TRBV20-1 and TRBJ2-3; 7 nucleotides match TRBD2. The end of the DNA aligns better with TRBJ2-7, so the J call may be wrong. Germline lookup yields CDR1 DFQATT and CDR2 SNEGSKA (reference sequence). The CDR3 sequence is 13 residues long. The CDR3 DNA reads TGCAGTGATGACCCGAGGGCTAGCGGTGAGCAGTACTTC. Protein product: CSDDPRASGEQYF.

The CDR3 sequence is CASSYSPPSSGSHTQYF. The CDR3 nucleotides are TGTGCCAGCAGTTACTCCCCCCCTTCCAGCGGGAGTCATACGCAGTATTTT. The chain carries TRBV6-2 or TRBV6-3 and TRBJ2-3, with 8 nucleotides matching TRBD2. The CDR3 runs 17 residues. After removal of 0 bases from V and 7 bases from J, the junction contained 12 bases not matched to a gene. Germline-derived CDR1 and CDR2 are MNHEY and SVGEGT.

This clonotype was seen at least ten times. V usage is TRBV3-1 and J usage is TRBJ2-2, with D possibly being TRBD1 or TRBD2 (6 bases each). Trimming took off 4 bases at V and 3 bases at J, with 15 bases between the two ends. The CDR3 contains 16 residues. In germline, CDR1 is LGHDT, CDR2 YNNKEL (reference sequence). The CDR3 is CASSPGGGGDTGELFF. In DNA form, the CDR3 reads TGTGCCAGCAGCCCCGGGGGCGGAGGAGACACCGGGGAGCTGTTTTTT.

This clonotype was counted only a few times. The chain couples TRBV7-2 to TRBJ1-1, with 12 bases aligning to TRBD1. Looked up from germline, CDR1 is SGHTA and CDR2 is FQGNSA. V lost 4 bases, J lost 10 bases, and 4 bases stayed unmatched. The CDR3 has 13 amino acids. The CDR3 DNA reads as TGTGCCAGCAGCTCTGGGACAGGGGGCTTAGCTTTCTTT. Translation gives CASSSGTGGLAFF.

The rearrangement links TRBV5-1 to TRBJ2-3; D gene uncertain. V lost 0 bases and J lost 5, with 10 bases in between. Per the germline V gene, CDR1 is SGHRS and CDR2 is YFSETQ. The length of the CDR3 is 14 residues. The CDR3 DNA reads TGCGCCAGCAGCTTGGCCCTTTATGTAGATACGCAGTATTTT. Translating gives CASSLALYVDTQYF.

The rearrangement links TRBV19 to TRBJ1-4; unclear D gene. Trimming removed 6 bases at V and 0 bases at J, with 8 bases between. The CDR3 length is 14 residues. Looked up from germline, CDR1 is LNHDA and CDR2 is SQIVND (reference sequence). CDR3: CASRNSATNEKLFF. The CDR3 nucleotides read TGTGCCAGTAGGAACAGTGCAACTAATGAAAAACTGTTTTTT.

The table lists this clonotype with a few counts. The chain employs TRBV3-1 and TRBJ1-2; possibly TRBD1 for D (6 bases). V lost 5 bases to trimming and J lost 6 bases, with 13 bases between them. The CDR3 has 13 residues. Germline loops: CDR1 LGHDT, CDR2 YNNKEL (reference sequence). CDR3 nucleotide sequence: TGTGCCAGCAGCATGCGGAGGGACAATGGCTACACCTTC. As protein: CASSMRRDNGYTF. The full variable domain, in which reference TRBV3-1 and TRBJ1-2 provide the parts outside the CDR3, is DTAVSQTPKYLVTQMGNDKSIKCEQNLGHDTMYWYKQDSKKFLKIMFSYNNKELIINETVPNRFSPKSPDKAHLNLHINSLELGDSAVYFCASSMRRDNGYTFGSGTRLTVV.

This clonotype came up many times. This sequence joins TRBV6-2 or TRBV6-3 and TRBJ2-7; 8 bases are a match to TRBD1. The CDR3 totals 14 residues. V was clipped by 2 bases and J by 5 bases; unmatched bases: 5. Germline loops: CDR1 MNHEY, CDR2 SVGEGT. DNA of the CDR3: TGTGCCAGCAGTTACATAGGACAGGGCCACGAGCAGTACTTC. This sequence encodes CASSYIGQGHEQYF.

A few counts support this clonotype. The rearrangement joins TRBV9 to TRBJ1-4; D perhaps matches TRBD1 (5 bases). The ends were cut back, 4 bases at V and 6 bases at J, with 16 bases in the middle. The CDR3 runs to 15 residues. Germline values: CDR1 SGDLS, CDR2 YYNGEE. The CDR3 here is CASSPSWGVDEKLFF. The CDR3 region has the DNA TGTGCCAGCAGCCCATCGTGGGGGGTCGATGAAAAACTGTTTTTT.

In this sample, this clonotype turned up many times. The chain couples TRBV2 to TRBJ1-5; D gene uncertain. V was pared by 5 bases and J by 3 bases, with 14 bases between. Germline loops: CDR1 SNHLY, CDR2 FYNNEI. The CDR3 extends over 15 amino acids. For the CDR3, the DNA is TGTGCCAGCAGTACCGGCGGGAACCACAATCAGCCCCAGCATTTT. It is translated as CASSTGGNHNQPQHF. The full variable domain, completed using reference TRBV2 and TRBJ1-5, is EPEVTQTPSHQVTQMGQEVILRCVPISNHLYFYWYRQILGQKVEFLVSFYNNEISEKSEIFDDQFSVERPDGSNFTLKIRSTKLEDSAMYFCASSTGGNHNQPQHFGDGTRLSIL.

The chain links TRBV4-1 to TRBJ1-4; D remains ambiguous. This CDR3 contains 15 residues. CDR1 and CDR2 from the germline V gene are MGHRA and YSYEKL. V lost 2 bases and J 1 base, leaving 8 bases between the germline ends. The DNA for the CDR3 is TGCGCCAGCAGCCAAACTGAGATAACTAATGAAAAACTGTTTTTT. Its translation: CASSQTEITNEKLFF.

This clonotype was recorded at least ten times. The chain combines TRBV7-2 with TRBJ2-2; no clear D. Trimming pared 5 bases from V and 6 bases from J, leaving 7 bases between. Per germline, CDR1 SGHTA and CDR2 FQGNSA. CDR3 length equals 12 residues. In DNA, the CDR3 is TGTGCCAGCAGCCCTAGGGCCGGGGAGCTGTTTTTT. The encoded protein is CASSPRAGELFF. Variable domain in full (rest from reference TRBV7-2 and TRBJ2-2): GAGVSQSPSNKVTEKGKDVELRCDPISGHTALYWYRQSLGQGLEFLIYFQGNSAPDKSGLPSDRFSAERTGGSVSTLTIQRTQQEDSAVYLCASSPRAGELFFGEGSRLTVL.

This chain connects TRBV19 to TRBJ1-2; D gene unclear. Germline CDR1 is LNHDA and CDR2 is SQIVND (reference sequence). Trimming stripped 4 bases from V and 0 bases from J, with 12 bases between. This CDR3 has 15 residues. The CDR3 DNA reads as TGTGCCAGTAGTACTCGGAAACAAGCTAACTATGGCTACACCTTC. Its protein product is CASSTRKQANYGYTF.

This clonotype was seen only a few times. Being one base from a much bigger clone, this may be a read error. This sequence joins TRBV18 and TRBJ2-1; no clear D gene. CDR1 and CDR2 (germline): KGHSH, LQKENI. CDR3 length equals 13 residues. Trimming pared 8 bases from V and 5 bases from J, leaving 13 bases between. The CDR3 bases are TGTGCCAGCCCACTTAGTAGGGACAATGAGCAGTTCTTC. Protein sequence: CASPLSRDNEQFF.

The rearrangement uses TRBV12-3 or TRBV12-4 and TRBJ1-1; possible D gene TRBD1, 5 bases. This CDR3 comprises 13 residues. The V and J ends lost 9 bases and 4 bases respectively, with 15 bases between them. The CDR3 nucleotides are TGTGCCAGACCCAGGGAGGTTGGCACTGAAGCTTTCTTT. As protein: CARPREVGTEAFF.

Notes on this clonotype: It may be a read error: a sequence one base away is much more abundant. Here the CDR3 DNA reads TGCAGTGCTAGTCTGGGTGTTCCCCCGTACGAGCAGTTCTTC. As protein: CSASLGVPPYEQFF. V usage is TRBV20-1 and J usage is TRBJ2-1; D remains unclear. V was shortened by 3 bases and J by 10 bases, with 19 bases between the two germline ends. The germline V gene encodes CDR1 DFQATT and CDR2 SNEGSKA (reference sequence). The CDR3 covers 14 residues.

By its share, this clonotype is medium-sized. The rearrangement uses TRBV28 and TRBJ2-3, with 10 nucleotides matching TRBD1. V shed 7 bases and J 5 bases; nucleotides not matched to a gene: 15. This CDR3 has 17 amino acids. The V gene's germline CDR1 is MDHEN and CDR2 SYDVKM. For the CDR3, the DNA is TGTGCCAGCATAACAAATGCGGACAGGGGGTTTGTAGATACGCAGTATTTT. Its protein product is CASITNADRGFVDTQYF.

Remarks on this clonotype: It may be a read error: a sequence one base away is much more abundant. This chain uses TRBV7-2 with TRBJ2-6, with 10 nucleotides matching TRBD2. Germline CDR1 is SGHTA and CDR2 is FQGNSA. With 3 bases clipped from V and 2 bases from J, the junction kept 16 bases outside the gene matches. The CDR3 extends over 21 amino acids. The CDR3 nucleotides read TGTGCCAGCAGCTTGAGACTAGCGGGCCGACCCTCAAACCCTGGGGCCAACGTCCTGACTTTC. It encodes CASSLRLAGRPSNPGANVLTF.

The sample holds many counts of this clonotype. The V and J genes are TRBV20-1 and TRBJ2-3, with TRBD2 matching 7 bases. The V and J ends lost 3 bases and 3 bases, in that order; junction bases with no gene match: 6. Germline loops: CDR1 DFQATT, CDR2 SNEGSKA (reference sequence). The CDR3 contains 14 residues. The CDR3 spells CSARVGGPTDTQYF. The CDR3 DNA is TGCAGTGCTAGGGTGGGAGGGCCTACAGATACGCAGTATTTT.